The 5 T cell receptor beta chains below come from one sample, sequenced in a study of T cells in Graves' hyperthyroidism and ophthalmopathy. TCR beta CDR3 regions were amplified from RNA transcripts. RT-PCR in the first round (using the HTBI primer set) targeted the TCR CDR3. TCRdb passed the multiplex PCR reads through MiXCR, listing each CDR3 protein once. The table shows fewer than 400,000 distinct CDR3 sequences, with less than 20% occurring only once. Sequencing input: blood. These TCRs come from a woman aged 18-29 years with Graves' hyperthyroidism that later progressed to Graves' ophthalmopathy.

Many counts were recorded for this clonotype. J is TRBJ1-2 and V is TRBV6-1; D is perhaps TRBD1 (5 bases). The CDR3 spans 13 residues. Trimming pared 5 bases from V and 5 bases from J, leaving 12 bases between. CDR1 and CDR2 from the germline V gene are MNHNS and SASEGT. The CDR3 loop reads CASSSGTEYGYTF. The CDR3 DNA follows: TGTGCCAGCAGTTCCGGGACGGAATATGGCTACACCTTC.

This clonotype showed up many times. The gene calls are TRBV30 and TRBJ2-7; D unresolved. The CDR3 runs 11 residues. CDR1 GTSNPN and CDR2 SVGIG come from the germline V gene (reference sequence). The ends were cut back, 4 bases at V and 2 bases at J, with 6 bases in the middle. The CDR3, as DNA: TGTGCCTGGATTTCCCCCTACGAGCAGTACTTC. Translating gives CAWISPYEQYF.

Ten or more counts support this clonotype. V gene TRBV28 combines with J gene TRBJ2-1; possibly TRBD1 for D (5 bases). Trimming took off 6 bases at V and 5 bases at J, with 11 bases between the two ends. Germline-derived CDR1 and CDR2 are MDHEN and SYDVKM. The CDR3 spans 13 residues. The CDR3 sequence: CASSPQVHNEQFF. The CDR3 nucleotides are TGTGCCAGCAGCCCACAGGTCCACAATGAGCAGTTCTTC.

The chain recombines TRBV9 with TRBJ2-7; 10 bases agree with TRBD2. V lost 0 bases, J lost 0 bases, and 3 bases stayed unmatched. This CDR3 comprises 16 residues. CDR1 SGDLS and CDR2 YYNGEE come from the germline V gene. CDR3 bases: TGTGCCAGCAGCGTAGAACCTAGCGGGAGCTCCTACGAGCAGTACTTC. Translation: CASSVEPSGSSYEQYF. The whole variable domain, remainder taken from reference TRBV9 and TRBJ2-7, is DSGVTQTPKHLITATGQRVTLRCSPRSGDLSVYWYQQSLDQGLQFLIQYYNGEERAKGNILERFSAQQFPDLHSELNLSSLELGDSALYFCASSVEPSGSSYEQYFGPGTRLTVT.

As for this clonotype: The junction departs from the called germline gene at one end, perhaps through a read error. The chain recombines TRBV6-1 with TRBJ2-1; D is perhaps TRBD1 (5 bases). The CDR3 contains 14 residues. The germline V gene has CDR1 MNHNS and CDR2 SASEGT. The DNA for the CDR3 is TGTGCCAGCAGTGCCTACAGGAACTACAATGAGCAGCTCTTC. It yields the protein CASSAYRNYNEQLF.